The source of this T cell receptor beta chain is a study of cytomegalovirus exposure and HLA in healthy donors. The PCR employed 60 Vbeta primers together with 13 Jbeta primers. Measured with immunoSEQ multiplex PCR; TCRdb has only the in-frame clones, and not every one. Of some 150,000 clones listed, approximately 86% were seen once; the top ten hold around 1.5%. The sequenced material came from PBMCs. The sequence derives from a male donor in good health and CMV-seronegative.

The CDR3 bases are TGCAGCGTTGAGAGCCCCGGGGATCGTTACCAAGAGACCCAGTACTTC. Translated: CSVESPGDRYQETQYF. The chain employs TRBV29-1 and TRBJ2-5; a possible D gene is TRBD2 (5 bases). This CDR3 comprises 16 residues. Germline CDR1 reads SQVTM; CDR2 reads ANQGSEA. Trimming took off 3 bases at V and 0 bases at J, with 17 bases between the two ends.